Listed below are T cell receptor beta chains from one sample, sequenced in a study of CXCR3-negative and CXCR3-positive naive CD8 T cells. TCRdb reprocessed the 5' RACE reads, with one entry per CDR3 protein and no DNA. The sample has 100,000 to 150,000 distinct CDR3 sequences; the top ten hold around 0.44%. Sequenced input: naive CXCR3+ CD8+ T cells from blood. All receptors derive from a human donor in good health. Some clones in this sample may be carry-over from other donors' samples. CDR3s include the opening cysteine and the closing phenylalanine or tryptophan. Each record gives: V gene, J gene, CDR3 length, CDR3 protein.

>TRBV4-1|TRBJ1-2|18
CASSLDKEAGVLLSGYTF
>TRBV7-3|TRBJ1-1|15
CASSFYPGQGYVAFF
>TRBV11-3|TRBJ2-1|14
CASSSLDGGNEQFF
>TRBV5-1|TRBJ2-7|15
CASSYGLAGAYEQYF
>TRBV4-2|TRBJ2-3|14
CASSQEGAGGPVYF
>TRBV6-5|TRBJ2-1|14
CASSIGGGGNEQFF
>TRBV12-3/TRBV12-4|TRBJ2-4|16
CASSPRTSGGKNIQYF
>TRBV14|TRBJ1-1|12
CASSHANTEAFF
>TRBV6-1|TRBJ2-1|16
CASSEVDRVGYSEQFF
>TRBV12-3/TRBV12-4|TRBJ1-5|15
CASGLIGNNNQPQHF
>TRBV5-1|TRBJ2-7|14
CASSLSQGFNEQYF
>TRBV5-1|TRBJ2-3|15
CASSLEGGFIDTQYF
>TRBV28|TRBJ2-5|18
CASSSQGAQLFSQETQYF
>TRBV5-5|TRBJ2-3|15
CASWRQARGTDTQYF
>TRBV28|TRBJ2-2|16
CASSFLQGKGTGELFF
>TRBV7-9|TRBJ1-1|15
CASSYTQGGGTEAFF
>TRBV7-9|TRBJ2-2|14
CASSPSTSQGELFF
>TRBV7-9|TRBJ2-4|15
CASSSLRKTGNIQYF
>TRBV28|TRBJ1-5|16
CASRGQGGYSNQPQHF
>TRBV7-2|TRBJ2-2|15
CASSLGTYYTGELFF
>TRBV2|TRBJ1-5|13
CASRDGSNQPQHF
>TRBV28|TRBJ2-2|16
CASSRPGTRVTGELFF
>TRBV12-3/TRBV12-4|TRBJ2-2|12
CASIGITGELFF
>TRBV7-9|TRBJ1-2|13
CASSTTGFHGYTF
>TRBV28|TRBJ1-6|15
CASSDRDRYNSPLHF
>TRBV20-1|TRBJ2-7|13
CSAREVRTYEQYF
>TRBV4-2|TRBJ2-1|17
CASSHLIAGAIDNEQFF
>TRBV29-1|TRBJ1-2|12
CSVYPQRGGYTF
>TRBV12-3/TRBV12-4|TRBJ2-1|14
CASSLWAGNNEQFF